The rows below give T cell receptor beta chains drawn from one sample of a study of T cells in Graves' hyperthyroidism and ophthalmopathy. TCRdb processed the multiplex PCR reads anew with MiXCR; each CDR3 protein has one entry. The sample has 500,000 to 600,000 distinct CDR3 sequences; 46% are singletons. The sequenced sample consisted of peripheral blood or thyroid tissue (not recorded which). The origin of the receptors is a woman aged 18-30 years with Graves' hyperthyroidism. CDR3s include the opening cysteine and the closing phenylalanine or tryptophan. The D gene is left open where the match is weak. A clone size is listed for some rows: how often the clone was seen (once, few, many), or a class if it is expanded.

clone size,V gene,J gene,D gene,CDR3 DNA,CDR3 protein
.,TRBV20-1,TRBJ1-1,.,TGCAGCTCGCGCTGGGACGGGGGGCTTTACACTGAAGCTTTCTTT,CSSRWDGGLYTEAFF
many,TRBV5-5,TRBJ2-5,.,TGTGCCAGCAGCTTCGAAGGCCGTCAAGAGACCCAGTACTTC,CASSFEGRQETQYF
many,TRBV6-1,TRBJ1-2,.,TGTGCCAGCACCACCACGGACAGCTTCTATGGCTACACCTTC,CASTTTDSFYGYTF
.,TRBV5-1,TRBJ1-1,.,TGCGCCAGCAGCCCCACAGAGGACCTGAACACTGAAGCTTTCTTT,CASSPTEDLNTEAFF
.,TRBV20-1,TRBJ1-2,.,TGCAGTGCTAGAACGGGGGGGAGTTATGATGACTACACCTTC,CSARTGGSYDDYTF
.,TRBV12-5,TRBJ2-2,TRBD1,TGTGCTAGTGGTTTGGTACAGGGGTTAGGCACCGGGGAGCTGTTTTTT,CASGLVQGLGTGELFF
.,TRBV19,TRBJ2-3,.,TGTGCCAGTAGGGTTGATAACACAGATACGCAGTATTTT,CASRVDNTDTQYF
few,TRBV5-1,TRBJ2-5,.,TGCGCCAGCAGCTTGGGGTCCTTCGCGGAGACCCAGTACTTC,CASSLGSFAETQYF
many,TRBV6-6,TRBJ1-4,.,TGTGCCAGCAGTTCCCGTAATGAAAAACTGTTTTTT,CASSSRNEKLFF
many,TRBV27,TRBJ1-4,.,TGTGCCAGCAAGGTACTCGGTGGCGAAAAACTGTTTTTT,CASKVLGGEKLFF
.,TRBV7-9,TRBJ2-5,.,TGTGCCAGCAGCGGGCAGGGCGTAGAGACCCAGTACTTC,CASSGQGVETQYF
many,TRBV2,TRBJ2-5,TRBD2,TGTGCCAGCACCGAGGGACTAGCGGGAGGGCCGGGAGAGACCCAGTACTTC,CASTEGLAGGPGETQYF
.,TRBV2,TRBJ1-4,TRBD1,TGTGCCAGCAAGGACAGGGAGTCAAACGAGAAACTGTTTTTT,CASKDRESNEKLFF
.,TRBV10-3,TRBJ1-2,.,TGTGCCATCAGTGAGAATGCGGGAGGAAGCTATGGCTACACCTTC,CAISENAGGSYGYTF
.,TRBV12-3/TRBV12-4,TRBJ1-4,.,TGTGCCAGCAGAGACGGACAAGCTGAAAAACTGTTTTTT,CASRDGQAEKLFF
once,TRBV19,TRBJ2-7,TRBD2,TGTGCCAGTAGGACTAGCGTCTCCTACGAGCAGTACTTC,CASRTSVSYEQYF
many,TRBV13,TRBJ1-6,.,TGTGCCAGCAGAGTTCGTCATAATTCACCCCTCCACTTT,CASRVRHNSPLHF
many,TRBV7-2,TRBJ2-7,TRBD1,TGTGCCAGCGGGGGGGGACAGGGGCCCTACGAGCAGTACTTC,CASGGGQGPYEQYF
.,TRBV7-6,TRBJ2-3,TRBD2,TGTGCCAGCAGCCTTGCTAGCGGGGACACAGATACGCAGTATTTT,CASSLASGDTDTQYF
few,TRBV9,TRBJ2-2,TRBD2,TGTGCCAGCAGCGTCACGGCGGGTCTAGCGGGACCCGGGGAGCTGTTTTTT,CASSVTAGLAGPGELFF
.,TRBV12-5,TRBJ2-1,.,TGTGCCAGCATGATCGGGATCGACAATGAGCAGTTCTTC,CASMIGIDNEQFF
few,TRBV6-5,TRBJ2-2,.,TGTGCCAGCAGTCCCCGGGACGGGGGGCTGTTTTTT,CASSPRDGGLFF
.,TRBV7-9,TRBJ1-5,.,TGTGCCAGCAGCTTAATAGGGTCTCAGCCCCAGCATTTT,CASSLIGSQPQHF
many,TRBV7-6,TRBJ1-1,.,TGTGCCAGCAGCCAAAACGAGGGGAACACTGAAGCTTTCTTT,CASSQNEGNTEAFF
.,TRBV30,TRBJ1-6,.,TGTGCCTATCGAGAAGGGTCCCATTTTACCCTCCACTTT,CAYREGSHFTLHF
many,TRBV24-1,TRBJ1-5,.,TGTGCCACCAGCTTGACAGTCAATCAGCCCCAGCATTTT,CATSLTVNQPQHF
once,TRBV7-6,TRBJ1-2,TRBD1,TGTGCCAGCAGCAGGGGACAGGAGAACTATGGCTGCACCTTC,CASSRGQENYGCTF
few,TRBV7-2,TRBJ2-7,TRBD2,TGTGCCAGCAGCCGGGCTATAGCGGGAGGTGGAGAGCAGTACTTC,CASSRAIAGGGEQYF
many,TRBV5-1,TRBJ1-2,.,TGCGCCAGCAGCTTGGGCACCCCCGAGGATGGCTACACCTTC,CASSLGTPEDGYTF
.,TRBV29-1,TRBJ1-1,.,TGCAGCGTTAGGGCCTTTGGCACTGAAGCTTTCTTT,CSVRAFGTEAFF
.,TRBV20-1,TRBJ2-1,TRBD2,TGCAGTGGAAATATAGCGGGAGGGCCGGGTGGCTACAATGAGCAGTTCTTC,CSGNIAGGPGGYNEQFF
.,TRBV7-9,TRBJ1-1,.,TGTGCCAGCAGCTTATCAACCGGGGGCACTGAAGCTTTCTTT,CASSLSTGGTEAFF
.,TRBV10-3,TRBJ1-3,.,TGTGCCATCAGTGAGTCTACCATATATTTT,CAISESTIYF
.,TRBV7-9,TRBJ1-6,TRBD1,TGTGCCAGCAGACGGGACAGGGGGCTAGATTCACCCCTCCACTTT,CASRRDRGLDSPLHF
many,TRBV20-1,TRBJ2-7,.,TGCAGTGCCAACCGGCAGGCTATAAACTACGAGCAGTACTTC,CSANRQAINYEQYF
many,TRBV5-1,TRBJ1-2,TRBD1,TGCGCCAGCAGCAGTCAGACAGGGAATGGCTACACCTTC,CASSSQTGNGYTF
many,TRBV27,TRBJ1-6,TRBD1,TGTGCCAGCAGTGTGACAGGGGGAAATTCACCCCTCCACTTT,CASSVTGGNSPLHF
.,TRBV7-2,TRBJ1-4,TRBD1,TGTGCCAGCAGCTTAGTGACCACAGGGGCGGAAAAACTGTTTTTT,CASSLVTTGAEKLFF
.,TRBV20-1,TRBJ1-4,TRBD1,TGCGGTGCTGCGGACAGGGGAGGAAGTGAAAAACTGTTTTTT,CGAADRGGSEKLFF
.,TRBV15,TRBJ2-5,.,TGTGCCACCAGCGGAAGGCTCAACAGGTTCGTCCAAGAGACCCAGTACTTC,CATSGRLNRFVQETQYF
.,TRBV9,TRBJ2-7,.,TGTGCCAGCACCCATCCCGGGAGAGATGACGAGCAGTACTTC,CASTHPGRDDEQYF
.,TRBV6-1,TRBJ2-7,TRBD1,TGTGCCAGCAGCCCACAGGGGGCCGGGTACGAGCAGTACTTC,CASSPQGAGYEQYF
.,TRBV10-3,TRBJ2-6,.,TGTGCCACCGTGGACAGCTTGGGGACTGGGGCCAACGTCCTGACTTTC,CATVDSLGTGANVLTF
.,TRBV7-6,TRBJ2-7,TRBD2,TGTGCCAGCAGCTTAGCCGGGACTAGAGGGTACGAGCAGTACTTC,CASSLAGTRGYEQYF
.,TRBV7-9,TRBJ1-4,TRBD1,TGTGCCAGCAGCGCCAGGACAGGGGTGGTCAAACTGTTTTTT,CASSARTGVVKLFF
.,TRBV7-2,TRBJ2-1,.,TGTGCCAGCTTCGCCGAGAGCCGGCAGTTCTTC,CASFAESRQFF
.,TRBV24-1,TRBJ1-2,TRBD1,TGTGCCACCAGTTTTTCGGGACAGGGTTACGGCTACACCTTC,CATSFSGQGYGYTF
.,TRBV10-3,TRBJ2-7,.,TGTGCCATCCGGGGGGCTACCACCTACGAGCAGTACTTC,CAIRGATTYEQYF
.,TRBV20-1,TRBJ2-7,.,TGCAGTGCTAGAGATAAGGGGGGGAGCTCCTACGAGCAGTACTTC,CSARDKGGSSYEQYF
.,TRBV25-1,TRBJ1-2,.,TGTGCCAGCAGTGATTTAGGTATGGGTCTTGGCTACACCTTC,CASSDLGMGLGYTF
.,TRBV25-1,TRBJ2-5,.,TGTGCCAGCAGTGGTTACGAACGGACAGACGCTGGGACCCAGTACTTC,CASSGYERTDAGTQYF
once,TRBV20-1,TRBJ2-7,.,TGCAGTTACGACCCTGCTAGCAACGAGCAGTACTTC,CSYDPASNEQYF
.,TRBV5-1,TRBJ1-1,.,TGCGCCTGCAGACTCACAGTTCAAACTGAAGCTCTCTTT,CACRLTVQTEALF
.,TRBV3-1,TRBJ1-5,.,TGTGCCAGCAGCCAACAGGATCAGCCCCAGCATTTT,CASSQQDQPQHF
many,TRBV29-1,TRBJ1-1,.,TGCAGCGTTTTGTCTCAGAACACTGAAGCTTTCTTT,CSVLSQNTEAFF
.,TRBV29-1,TRBJ1-2,.,TGCAGCGTTAGTGGTGGCTACACCTTC,CSVSGGYTF
.,TRBV2,TRBJ2-2,TRBD1,TGTGCCAGTGGACAGGGAAGGAAGGCCGGGGAGCTGTTTTTT,CASGQGRKAGELFF
.,TRBV24-1,TRBJ2-7,.,TGTGCCACCAGTGACAGGACAGGGACTAGCCGCGAGCAGTACTTC,CATSDRTGTSREQYF
.,TRBV7-9,TRBJ1-5,.,TGTGCCAGCAGCTTAGGGGACCACGAGCATTTT,CASSLGDHEHF
many,TRBV7-9,TRBJ2-7,.,TGTGCCAGCAGCTTACCGCCCTACGAGCAGTACTTC,CASSLPPYEQYF